The rows below give T cell receptor beta chains drawn from one sample of a study of T cell responses to AZD1222 COVID-19 vaccine. Produced via immunoSEQ multiplex PCR; TCRdb's table is partial and in-frame only. The sample lists around 200,000 clones, around 88% occurring once. This specimen was peripheral blood, taken on day 0 of AZD1222 vaccination. The receptors stem from an adult in good health. Each CDR3 is given with its conserved first and last residue. D genes are given only for firm matches. Expanded clones are given a class, and other clones once, few, many or no size at all.

D gene | clone size | J gene | V gene | CDR3 protein | CDR3 DNA
- | - | TRBJ2-4 | TRBV28 | CASSLLALGTDKNIQYF | TGTGCCAGCAGTTTATTAGCGTTGGGGACGGATAAAAACATTCAGTACTTC
TRBD1 | - | TRBJ1-2 | TRBV29-1 | CSVVLGGSNYGYTF | TGCAGCGTTGTCCTAGGGGGCTCAAACTATGGCTACACCTTC
- | - | TRBJ1-2 | TRBV19 | CASSIPGNNYGYTF | TGTGCCAGTAGTATTCCGGGGAATAACTATGGCTACACCTTC
TRBD1 | - | TRBJ1-2 | TRBV29-1 | CSVERGTGVYGYTF | TGCAGCGTTGAAAGGGGGACAGGAGTCTATGGCTACACCTTC
TRBD2 | - | TRBJ2-5 | TRBV9 | CASSKGLAGEGETQYF | TGTGCCAGCAGCAAGGGACTAGCGGGAGAGGGAGAGACCCAGTACTTC
- | - | TRBJ1-2 | TRBV11-2 | CASSRYLTDDYGYTF | TGTGCCAGCAGTCGGTATTTGACGGACGACTATGGCTACACCTTC
- | - | TRBJ1-5 | TRBV4-1 | CASSQDSGYSNQPQHF | TGCGCCAGCAGCCAAGACTCGGGGTATAGCAATCAGCCCCAGCATTTT
- | - | TRBJ2-5 | TRBV7-8 | CASSSPPAGYF | TGTGCCAGCAGCTCCCCCCCAGCGGGGTACTTC
- | - | TRBJ2-7 | TRBV27 | CASSSPGLNYEQYF | TGTGCCAGCAGTTCCCCGGGACTCAACTACGAGCAGTACTTC
TRBD1 | - | TRBJ1-5 | TRBV28 | CASSSGQGVQPQHF | TGTGCCAGCAGCTCCGGACAGGGAGTACAGCCCCAGCATTTT
TRBD1 | few | TRBJ1-5 | TRBV7-2 | CASSLVAGQGSTQPQHF | TGTGCCAGCAGCTTAGTAGCGGGACAGGGATCTACTCAGCCCCAGCATTTT
- | - | TRBJ1-1 | TRBV15 | CATSIQSVNTEAFF | TGTGCCACCAGCATTCAGTCGGTGAACACTGAAGCTTTCTTT
- | few | TRBJ1-2 | TRBV28 | CASSLRSGYSGINYGYTF | TGTGCCAGCAGTTTAAGGAGTGGGTACTCAGGCATAAACTATGGCTACACCTTC
- | - | TRBJ1-3 | TRBV11-2 | CASSPTPLGKAGNTIYF | TGTGCCAGCAGCCCGACCCCTCTCGGGAAGGCGGGAAACACCATATATTTT
TRBD1 | - | TRBJ2-1 | TRBV6-4 | CASTPPTGWSYNEQFF | TGTGCCAGCACTCCACCGACAGGGTGGTCCTACAATGAGCAGTTCTTC
TRBD2 | - | TRBJ2-5 | TRBV20-1 | CSASSGGTQETQYF | TGCAGTGCTAGTAGCGGGGGGACCCAAGAGACCCAGTACTTC
- | - | TRBJ2-1 | TRBV27 | CASSFGLNVYNEQFF | TGTGCCAGCAGTTTCGGTCTTAACGTCTACAATGAGCAGTTCTTC
- | - | TRBJ2-1 | TRBV6-6 | CASNQPPYNEQFF | TGTGCCAGCAACCAACCACCATACAATGAGCAGTTCTTC
- | few | TRBJ2-4 | TRBV6-5 | CASSQTGVQYF | TGTGCCAGCAGTCAAACGGGGGTACAGTACTTC
TRBD2 | - | TRBJ2-2 | TRBV9 | CASSVDGRDTGELFF | TGTGCCAGCAGCGTAGACGGGAGGGACACCGGGGAGCTGTTTTTT
TRBD1 | - | TRBJ1-1 | TRBV14 | CASSQDGRGRGAEAFF | TGTGCCAGCAGCCAAGATGGCAGGGGGCGGGGTGCTGAAGCTTTCTTT
- | - | TRBJ2-1 | TRBV21-1 | CASSAALYNEQFF | TGTGCCAGCAGCGCGGCCTTGTACAATGAGCAGTTCTTC
TRBD1 | - | TRBJ1-1 | TRBV11-3 | CASSPTGDVRAFF | TGTGCCAGCAGCCCGACAGGGGACGTAAGAGCTTTCTTT
TRBD2 | - | TRBJ2-3 | TRBV9 | CASSPRTSGGLDTQYF | TGTGCCAGCAGCCCGCGGACTAGCGGGGGGTTAGATACGCAGTATTTT
- | - | TRBJ2-1 | TRBV11-3 | CASSSTRYEQFF | TGTGCCAGCAGCTCGACTAGATATGAGCAGTTCTTC
- | - | TRBJ1-1 | TRBV5-1 | CASSLAFGANTEAFF | TGCGCCAGCAGCTTGGCCTTCGGGGCCAACACTGAAGCTTTCTTT
TRBD1 | - | TRBJ2-7 | TRBV19 | CASSPGTGGLYEQYF | TGTGCCAGTAGTCCCGGGACAGGAGGGCTTTACGAGCAGTACTTC
- | - | TRBJ2-7 | TRBV5-4 | CASSLDQDTSYEQYF | TGTGCCAGCAGCTTGGACCAGGACACTTCCTACGAGCAGTACTTC
TRBD1 | - | TRBJ1-2 | TRBV11-2 | CASSLVRDRENYGYTF | TGTGCCAGCAGCTTAGTCCGGGACAGGGAGAACTATGGCTACACCTTC
- | - | TRBJ2-1 | TRBV6-4 | CASSAAGGGGQGQFF | TGTGCCAGCAGTGCGGCGGGAGGAGGGGGACAGGGGCAGTTCTTC
TRBD1 | - | TRBJ2-7 | TRBV28 | CASSSGQGADEQYF | TGTGCCAGCAGTTCGGGACAGGGGGCCGACGAGCAGTACTTC
- | - | TRBJ1-1 | TRBV19 | CASKFDHTEAFF | TGTGCCAGCAAGTTCGACCACACTGAAGCTTTCTTT
- | - | TRBJ1-6 | TRBV3-1/TRBV3-2 | CASSLGDYYNSPLHF | TGTGCCAGCAGCCTCGGGGACTACTATAATTCACCCCTCCACTTT
- | - | TRBJ1-1 | TRBV4-3 | CASSQGPANTEAFF | TGCGCCAGCAGCCAAGGCCCAGCGAACACTGAAGCTTTCTTT
- | few | TRBJ2-7 | TRBV18 | CASSPAHGYEQYF | TGTGCCAGCTCACCGGCACATGGCTACGAGCAGTACTTC
- | once | TRBJ1-1 | TRBV5-1 | CASSLAGRENTEAFF | TGCGCCAGCAGCTTGGCAGGTAGGGAGAACACTGAAGCTTTCTTT
TRBD2 | - | TRBJ2-1 | TRBV12-3/TRBV12-4 | CATRGSSYNEQFF | TGTGCCACGCGGGGGAGCTCCTACAATGAGCAGTTCTTC
TRBD2 | - | TRBJ2-1 | TRBV9 | CASSPPRASGRDNEQFF | TGTGCCAGCAGCCCCCCCCGGGCTAGCGGGAGAGATAATGAGCAGTTCTTC
- | - | TRBJ1-6 | TRBV5-8 | CASSFQNLHF | TGTGCCAGCAGCTTCCAAAACCTCCACTTT
- | - | TRBJ1-2 | TRBV28 | CASSERTGPRTRGYTF | TGTGCCAGCAGTGAGAGGACCGGGCCAAGGACCCGTGGCTACACCTTC
- | - | TRBJ1-2 | TRBV11-2 | CASSFSSNNYGYTF | TGTGCCAGCAGCTTTTCCAGTAATAACTATGGCTACACCTTC